These T cell receptor beta chains were read from a single sample in a study of CD8 T cells in Susac syndrome. TCRdb itself ran the immunoSEQ multiplex PCR reads through MiXCR, one entry per CDR3 protein. The table lists some 96,000 distinct CDR3 sequences, around 95% of them singletons. The sequencing sample was made of CD8+ T cells from PBMCs. These receptors were obtained from a human donor with Susac syndrome. Both conserved end residues are part of each CDR3. A D gene is named only where the DNA matches it firmly. Part of the rows lack a size; the others show once, few, many or a class for expanded clones.

15,TRBJ2-2,TRBV5-4,-,-,TGTGCCAGCAGCGACGACAGACCGAACACCGGGGAGCTGTTTTTT,CASSDDRPNTGELFF
14,TRBJ2-1,TRBV15,-,-,TGTGCCACCAGCAGAGCTGACAACCACAATGAGCAGTTCTTC,CATSRADNHNEQFF
14,TRBJ2-1,TRBV5-1,-,-,TGCGCCAGCAGCTTGGAGAGGGTCGACAATGAGCAGTTCTTC,CASSLERVDNEQFF
15,TRBJ1-3,TRBV20-1,TRBD1,-,TGCAGTGCTCCGACAGGGGACGGCACTGGAAACACCATATATTTT,CSAPTGDGTGNTIYF
13,TRBJ2-1,TRBV4-1,-,-,TGCGCCAGCAGCCAGAGCCCTAACAATGAGCAGTTCTTC,CASSQSPNNEQFF
12,TRBJ2-1,TRBV28,-,-,TGTGCCACCCGACAGGCGCCCAATGAGCAGTTCTTC,CATRQAPNEQFF
16,TRBJ2-1,TRBV7-2,TRBD2,-,TGTGCCAGCAGCTCCCGGACTAGTGGGAGGTCGGGGGAGCAGTTCTTC,CASSSRTSGRSGEQFF
15,TRBJ2-1,TRBV5-1,-,-,TGCGCCAGCAGCTTGGGAGGGGGACCTTACAATGAGCAGTTCTTC,CASSLGGGPYNEQFF
15,TRBJ2-6,TRBV15,-,-,TGTGCCACCAGCCAGGAGGTGCTAGGGGCCAACGTCCTGACTTTC,CATSQEVLGANVLTF
16,TRBJ2-5,TRBV6-1,TRBD2,-,TGTGCCAGCGGATCAGCGGGGCAGAGATTGGGGGAGACCCAGTACTTC,CASGSAGQRLGETQYF
13,TRBJ1-2,TRBV20-1,TRBD1,-,TGCAGTGCTGCCCAGACAGGGCCTTATGGCTACACCTTC,CSAAQTGPYGYTF
13,TRBJ2-2,TRBV25-1,-,-,TGTGCCAGCAGTAAACTAGCCACCGGGGAGCTGTTTTTT,CASSKLATGELFF
16,TRBJ1-1,TRBV13,TRBD1,-,TGTGCCAGCAGCTCCGGACAGGGTAGAGGGGACACTGAAGCTTTCTTT,CASSSGQGRGDTEAFF
17,TRBJ2-3,TRBV9,-,-,TGTGCCAGCAGCTACAGTAAGGGGCTACTAGGTGCAGATACGCAGTATTTT,CASSYSKGLLGADTQYF
14,TRBJ1-5,TRBV24-1,-,-,TGTGCCACCAGTGATTCCGGCATTATGGAGCCCCAGCATTTT,CATSDSGIMEPQHF
18,TRBJ2-5,TRBV10-3,TRBD2,-,TGTGCCATCAGTGAGTCGAGCGGGGGGGCATTTGGCGGAGAGACCCAGTACTTC,CAISESSGGAFGGETQYF
13,TRBJ2-7,TRBV15,-,-,TGTGCCACCAGCAGCACATGGAGCTACGAGCAGTACTTC,CATSSTWSYEQYF
14,TRBJ2-7,TRBV6-5,TRBD2,-,TGTGCCAGCAGTTACGGGGGACTAGGGTGGGAGCAGTACTTC,CASSYGGLGWEQYF
15,TRBJ2-3,TRBV7-2,TRBD1,-,TGTGCCAGCAGTTTTCCGGGACAGGCCACAGATACGCAGTATTTT,CASSFPGQATDTQYF
13,TRBJ2-1,TRBV27,TRBD1,-,TGTGCCAGCAGGGGGACAGGGAGTCATGAGCAGTTCTTC,CASRGTGSHEQFF
16,TRBJ1-3,TRBV9,-,-,TGTGCCAGCAGCGTCTTTTCCGGGACATCTCGAAACACCATATATTTT,CASSVFSGTSRNTIYF
17,TRBJ2-3,TRBV29-1,TRBD2,-,TGCAGCGTTGAAGATCCGGGAAAAGCGGGAGGCCCAGATACGCAGTATTTT,CSVEDPGKAGGPDTQYF
17,TRBJ1-2,TRBV9,-,once,TGTGCCAGCAGCCGGGGTAACGGAGTAAAAACTAACTATGGCTACACCTTC,CASSRGNGVKTNYGYTF
16,TRBJ1-3,TRBV11-2,-,-,TGTGCCAGCAGCCTTGGGATCCCAGCGTTTGGAAACACCATATATTTT,CASSLGIPAFGNTIYF
12,TRBJ2-2,TRBV25-1,-,few,TGTGCCAGCAGTCCCGGCTCCGGGGAGCTGTTTTTT,CASSPGSGELFF
13,TRBJ2-5,TRBV13,TRBD2,-,TGTGCCAGCAGACTAGGACTAGAAGAGACCCAGTACTTC,CASRLGLEETQYF
16,TRBJ2-2,TRBV3-1,-,-,TGTGCCAGCAGCCAAGATCAATCCGTCGCAGTTGGGGAGCTGTTTTTT,CASSQDQSVAVGELFF
14,TRBJ2-7,TRBV5-1,TRBD1,-,TGCGCCAGCAGCGGGACAGGGGTTCCCTACGAGCAGTACTTC,CASSGTGVPYEQYF
18,TRBJ2-1,TRBV29-1,-,-,TGCAGCGTTGAAGTACGTGGGACCGACCTGGGCACCTACAATGAGCAGTTCTTC,CSVEVRGTDLGTYNEQFF
18,TRBJ2-5,TRBV24-1,TRBD1,-,TGTGCCACCAGTGATTTGCGAACCCCGGGACAGGGAAAGGAGACCCAGTACTTC,CATSDLRTPGQGKETQYF
16,TRBJ1-2,TRBV15,TRBD1,-,TGTGCCACCAGCAGAGATCCAGGGGGCCCCGTTAGTGGCTACACCTTC,CATSRDPGGPVSGYTF
14,TRBJ2-7,TRBV7-9,-,-,TGTGCCAGCAGCACCTCCGGGACCTCCTACGAGCAGTACTTC,CASSTSGTSYEQYF
17,TRBJ1-2,TRBV6-2/TRBV6-3,-,-,TGTGCCAGCAGTTACTTGCGGGACCGCGGGCGGAGCTATGGCTACACCTTC,CASSYLRDRGRSYGYTF
11,TRBJ2-7,TRBV29-1,-,-,TGCAGCGTTGAGTCGCCTTACGAGCAGTACTTC,CSVESPYEQYF
14,TRBJ1-2,TRBV18,-,-,TGTGCCAGCTCGCCCTCCCAAAGGAACTATGGCTACACCTTC,CASSPSQRNYGYTF
13,TRBJ2-5,TRBV29-1,-,-,TGCAGCGTTGATAGGGTAGGCGGGGAGACCCAGTACTTC,CSVDRVGGETQYF
15,TRBJ2-7,TRBV20-1,TRBD2,-,TGCAGTGCTTGGGACGGCGGGGGTTTTTCCTACGAGCAGTACTTC,CSAWDGGGFSYEQYF
14,TRBJ2-7,TRBV6-5,TRBD2,once,TGTGCCAGCAGTTACTTAGCGGGGGGTTACGAGCAGTACTTC,CASSYLAGGYEQYF
14,TRBJ2-7,TRBV27,-,-,TGTGCCAGCAGGGTACAGTGGAGCTCCTACGAGCAGTACTTC,CASRVQWSSYEQYF
14,TRBJ1-2,TRBV4-1,-,-,TGCGCCAGCAGCCTCGACGGGGCTAACTATGGCTACACCTTC,CASSLDGANYGYTF
13,TRBJ2-7,TRBV6-5,-,-,TGTGCCAGCAGTTACGACGGGCCCTACGAGCAGTACTTC,CASSYDGPYEQYF
13,TRBJ2-7,TRBV20-1,TRBD2,-,TGCAGTGCTAGAGAGCGGGGGGACTACGAGCAGTACTTC,CSARERGDYEQYF
17,TRBJ1-2,TRBV4-1,-,-,TGCGCCAGCAGCAACAGGCAGCGAGGCAGCCAGTTCTATGGCTACACCTTC,CASSNRQRGSQFYGYTF
13,TRBJ2-2,TRBV3-1,-,-,TGTGCCAGCAGCCACACAGTCACCGGGGAGCTGTTTTTT,CASSHTVTGELFF
15,TRBJ1-1,TRBV7-9,-,once,TGTGCCAGCAGCTTAGCCTCAGGGGTGGCCACTGAAGCTTTCTTT,CASSLASGVATEAFF
16,TRBJ1-5,TRBV7-3,-,once,TGTGCCAGCAGCTTAGAACGGGGGGCTCTCAATCAGCCCCAGCATTTT,CASSLERGALNQPQHF
14,TRBJ1-1,TRBV15,-,-,TGTGCCACCAGACCCGGGCCCGGGAACACTGAAGCTTTCTTT,CATRPGPGNTEAFF
13,TRBJ2-1,TRBV2,-,-,TGTGCCAGTTCGGACAGAGAATACAATGAGCAGTTCTTC,CASSDREYNEQFF
16,TRBJ2-3,TRBV11-2,TRBD2,-,TGTGCCAGCAGCTCACGGACTAGCGGGAGCACAGATACGCAGTATTTT,CASSSRTSGSTDTQYF